This TCR beta chain was observed in a study of blood T cell repertoires in COVID-19 (dated by TCRdb to 2018 to 2020). Study-wide context: Collaborator samples came from the United States, Italy and Spain and covered acute and convalescent phases of COVID-19. The prospective study material was composed of cDNA or gDNA derived from T cells, B-cell-depleted T cells, or PBMCs. Samples came from the ongoing ImmuneRACE study (first 160 participants) plus 1,254 subjects from 6 global collaborators. The repertoires were released in a freely available public database meant as a resource for research on the immune response to SARS-CoV-2. Subjects who had been exposed to COVID-19, were actively infected with it, or had recovered from it provided the deeply sampled blood TCRbeta repertoires that made up the dataset. Where available, HLA class I and class II types were obtained from metadata supplied by the sample provider rather than from assay-based typing. Nearly every sample came with metadata listing a de-identified subject ID, COVID-19 status, age in years and sex. Points the paper makes about the study in general: Clinical and demographic metadata were provided uncurated, with the amount varying by source and participant.

TCRbeta CDR3 regions were amplified from genomic DNA using the immunoSEQ Assay, a bias-controlled multiplex PCR. From the authors' description of their analysis: Within the assay, amplification of reference gene primers was used to estimate how many nucleated cells each sample contained. To quantify the absolute abundance of each unique TCRbeta CDR3 rearrangement, sequence reads were collapsed and filtered. For each sample, productive Simpson clonality was calculated as the square root of Simpson's diversity index across productive rearrangements. Imported from immuneACCESS, the table was reduced by TCRdb to in-frame sequences with V and J called. These copies leave out some clones; in studies compared against another copy, an unresolved V gene accounts for under half, and the cause of the remainder is not known. The D gene and trimming were derived from the DNA, and the V and J assignments and clone size from that table. This sample gives about 220,000 clones in total; 60% to 85% of them show up just once. Clones ranked in the top ten supply roughly 6.7% of the sample.

The CDR3 covers 17 residues, taking in both the cysteine and the phenylalanine. The entry retains the CDR3 DNA only, 51 bases that are in frame from base 1. V is clipped by 5 bases and J by 1 base, and the sequence between their germline boundaries is 17 bases long. CDR1 WNHNN and CDR2 SYGVQD are derived from the germline V gene (reference sequence). Note on this clone: It lacks a known antigen. Base quality data are lacking; no much larger clone is found one base away.

Each collaborating institution followed its own protocols to collect whole blood in K2EDTA tubes. Collaborator samples were shipped for TCRbeta analysis as frozen whole blood, isolated PBMCs, or DNA extracted from either sample type. The sequence derives from a woman aged 70 to 79 with acute or convalescent COVID-19. In this chain, TRBV10-1 is recombined with TRBJ2-2; D gene: possibly TRBD2, on 7 matching bases. Sequenced material: peripheral blood. The CDR3: CASSPEAGAVNTGELFF. The bases are TGCGCCAGCAGTCCCGAGGCGGGGGCAGTGAACACCGGGGAGCTGTTTTTT.